The clone carrying this TCR beta chain was counted between two and nine times. Its antigen is unknown. The CDR3 is 17 residues long. Germline trimming cut 7 bases from V and 2 bases from J; bases unmatched to any gene: 11. CDR1 is MNHEY, CDR2 SMNVEV, per germline (reference sequence). This entry belongs to a study of T-cell memory formation after mild COVID-19. Study outcomes and limitations: Within pre-infection memory, some responding clones were found, suggesting cross-reactive memory joined.

TCRdb called the 5' RACE reads again in MiXCR, with one record for every CDR3 protein. The sample lists under 650,000 distinct CDR3 sequences, roughly 17% occurring once. V gene TRBV27 combines with J gene TRBJ2-1; TRBD2 matches 10 bases. Sequencing input: PBMCs or a T cell subset sorted from them (not recorded which). The source is an adult woman who had mild COVID-19 (a few samples of this study predate the infection). Cell type and time point are not known. Written as DNA, the CDR3 is TGTGCCAGCATGAGCGGGAGGGCCTCCACGGCCTACAATGAGCAGTTCTTC. Protein sequence: CASMSGRASTAYNEQFF.